The 5 T cell receptor beta chains below were found in one sample sequenced in a study of blood T cell repertoires in COVID-19. Using immunoSEQ multiplex PCR, the repertoire was profiled, and TCRdb retains in-frame clones only, with some absent. Altogether 150,000 to 200,000 clones are present, roughly nine tenths being singletons, with the ten largest covering 2.1%. The sample consisted of peripheral blood. The source of these receptors is a man between 65 and 85 years old with active or convalescent COVID-19.

The chain carries TRBV27 and TRBJ1-6, with D possibly being TRBD1 (6 bases). V was pared by 6 bases and J by 6 bases, with 12 bases between. This CDR3 is built from 14 residues. The germline V gene has CDR1 MNHEY and CDR2 SMNVEV (reference sequence). CDR3 in DNA: TGTGCCAGCAGCCCAGTAGGGGGTAATTCACCCCTCCACTTT. The encoded protein is CASSPVGGNSPLHF.

This clone was seen a single time. The chain links TRBV5-4 to TRBJ2-1, with TRBD1 matching 10 bases. From germline, CDR1 is SGHNT and CDR2 YYREEE (reference sequence). This CDR3 has 14 amino acids. V lost 4 bases and J lost 8; bases outside the gene matches: 6. The CDR3 DNA sequence: TGTGCCAGCAGCCCGGGACAGGGGAGGGATGAGCAGTTCTTC. It is translated as CASSPGQGRDEQFF.

The chain has TRBV6-2 or TRBV6-3 and TRBJ1-2, with 7 bases fitting TRBD1. Germline V lookup: CDR1 MNHEY, CDR2 SVGEGT. Trimming removed 2 bases from V and 1 base from J; junction bases left unmatched: 16. The CDR3 spans 19 residues. The CDR3 bases are TGTGCCAGCAGTTACCAACTAGGGACAGAAAGTGGCGTTAACTATGGCTACACCTTC. This encodes CASSYQLGTESGVNYGYTF.

This clone was detected once. The chain joins TRBV4-3 to TRBJ2-2, with 10 bases aligning to TRBD2. Germline CDR1 is LGHNA and CDR2 is YSLEER. V dropped 2 bases and J dropped 3; count of bases not matched to a gene: 6. The CDR3 spans 17 residues. The chain's CDR3 is CASSQPGLAGDTGELFF. CDR3 nucleotide sequence: TGCGCCAGCAGCCAACCAGGGCTAGCGGGAGACACCGGGGAGCTGTTTTTT.

CDR3 DNA sequence: TGTGCCAGCACCCAAAATTTGGGACATTATGGCTACACCTTC. It yields the protein CASTQNLGHYGYTF. The rearrangement links TRBV6-5 to TRBJ1-2; TRBD1 is a possible D gene (6 bases). Trimming removed 7 bases from V and 5 bases from J, with 17 bases in between. Germline CDR1 and CDR2: MNHEY and SVGAGI. This CDR3 contains 14 residues.